This T cell receptor beta chain was sequenced in a study of vaccination effects on CD4 cells after COVID-19. Study-wide results and caveats: Sampling in the study covered few convalescent patients and included no early post-infection timepoints.

V lost 10 bases, J lost 8 bases, and 12 bases lay in between. Germline values: CDR1 MNHNY, CDR2 SVGAGI (reference sequence). There are 11 residues in the CDR3. TCRdb's table, derived via immunoSEQ multiplex PCR, lists solely in-frame clones and lacks some. The sample has fewer than 25,000 clones, about three quarters seen once; the top ten hold about a tenth. Under the ViraFEST assay, PBMC were stimulated with viral peptide pools so that antigen-specific CD4+ T cells expanded. Sequencing was performed afterwards. When ten to eleven days of culture had elapsed, CD4+ T cells were isolated. Participants each got two BNT162b2 or mRNA-1273 vaccine doses. Vaccine recipients lacked prior SARS-CoV-2 infection and had negative nucleocapsid antibodies. The researchers cultured approximately 2 million PBMC per well with roughly 9.5 IU/ml IL-2 and about 10 ug/ml peptides. About this clone: Its target is unknown.

The gene calls are TRBV6-6 and TRBJ2-1, with a possible D match to TRBD1 (5 bases). The sequence derives from a human donor who received a COVID-19 vaccine. This sample comprised CD4+ T cells from PBMCs cultured with HCoV-NL63 spike peptides, obtained after COVID-19 vaccination. CDR3 in amino acids: CAIGRGDEQFF. The CDR3, as DNA: TGTGCCATCGGTAGGGGCGATGAGCAGTTCTTC.